This T cell receptor beta chain was observed in a study of regulatory T cells in long-lasting Graves disease. Time point: newly diagnosed GD, antithyroid drugs for less than 3 months. Isolated PBMC RNA provided the starting material for the TCR library. Trimming took 8 bases from V and 1 from J, leaving 16 bases between them. The length of the CDR3 is 14 residues. Germline V lookup: CDR1 SQVTM, CDR2 ANQGSEA. In its sample, this clonotype was seen a few times. Antigen unknown. Libraries of TCR beta came from iRepertoire HTBI primers plus Arm-PCR of CDR3 regions. TCRdb analysed the multiplex PCR reads with MiXCR anew, one entry per CDR3 protein. The table includes about 440,000 distinct CDR3 sequences, just under 15% detected once. Notes on the study in general: It is possible that accuracy was reduced by the small size of the sample.

The same sample was also used in a study of T cells in Graves' hyperthyroidism and ophthalmopathy. As that study records: HTBI primers were employed in a first-round RT-PCR of the TCR CDR3. Clonotypes that were expanded in thyroid above 0.001 mostly appeared in blood too.

Material: peripheral blood mononuclear cells (PBMCs), obtained at new diagnosis, from a patient treated with antithyroid drugs. The chain recombines TRBV29-1 with TRBJ2-3; D not resolved. This receptor was taken from a woman in her thirties with Graves disease. The CDR3 sequence is CSIAGESGTDTQYF. The DNA of the CDR3 is TGCAGCATCGCCGGCGAATCTGGCACAGATACGCAGTATTTT.